One T cell receptor (beta chain) is described in this entry. Repertoires were generated with immunoSEQ multiplex PCR, while TCRdb's copy carries only in-frame clones and drops some. The sample records approximately 210,000 clones, roughly four fifths being singletons. The source of the sample is a study of blood T cell repertoires in COVID-19. Study-level information: Acute and convalescent COVID-19 specimens originated in the United States, Italy and Spain.

Sequencing input: peripheral blood. This receptor was obtained from a middle-aged woman with acute or convalescent COVID-19.

The CDR3 nucleotides are TGTGCCAGCAGCCAAGAGGGGTTTATGGGACAGCCGGAAAAACTGTTTTTT. Its translation: CASSQEGFMGQPEKLFF. The chain recombines TRBV3-1 (or the pseudogene TRBV3-2) with TRBJ1-4, with TRBD1 matching over 7 bases. CDR3 length: 17 residues. Germline CDR1 reads LGHDT; CDR2 reads YNNKEL (reference sequence). Trimming at V came to 0 bases and at J to 8 bases, leaving 12 bases not matched to a gene.